This TCR beta chain was recorded in a study of T cells in Graves' hyperthyroidism and ophthalmopathy. Study details: Peripheral blood draws took place at initial diagnosis, ahead of any treatment.

Findings of the study overall: Blood samples included most of the expanded thyroid clonotypes exceeding 0.001. From stable hyperthyroidism, ophthalmopathy was set apart by a 13 V-J model. Before onset, by a median of approximately 5.9 months, the model predicted ophthalmopathy.

This clonotype was recorded a few times. The antigen remains unidentified. Trimming took off 3 bases at V and 3 bases at J, with 9 bases between the two ends. The germline V gene has CDR1 MNHEY and CDR2 SMNVEV (reference sequence). This CDR3 is 14 amino acids long. Regions amplified from RNA transcripts were the TCR beta CDR3 regions. With the HTBI primer set, the TCR CDR3 went through a first round of RT-PCR. TCRdb reanalysed the multiplex PCR reads using MiXCR and keeps one entry per CDR3 protein. The data contain around 540,000 distinct CDR3 sequences, around 15% of them seen just once; the ten biggest clones take up around 28%.

The TCR sequence derives from a woman between 25 and 40 years old with Graves' ophthalmopathy. Sequenced material: blood. The chain links TRBV27 to TRBJ2-1; D remains unclear. The CDR3 DNA sequence: TGTGCCAGCAGTTTCCGTGGGGACTACAATGAGCAGTTCTTC. This encodes CASSFRGDYNEQFF.